Described below is a single T cell receptor (beta chain) sequence and its context. The specificity of this receptor is unknown. Base qualities are missing; no much larger clone stands one base away. The library was made by the immunoSEQ multiplex PCR assay. A mixture of 60 forward primers for TCR Vbeta segments and 13 reverse primers for TCR Jbeta segments was used in the multiplex PCR. The CDR3 region of rearranged TCR beta genes was amplified from genomic DNA by a multiplex PCR assay. On the Illumina HiSeq System, the amplified TCR beta libraries were sequenced as 87-base-pair reads. The paper's processing steps were these. Across the roughly 600 repertoires, a later analysis counted 75 million to 90 million unique TCR beta chains, about 10 million of which were shared by at least two donors. A nearest-neighbor algorithm error-corrected the raw reads and collapsed the reads into unique sequences, merging closely related sequences to remove PCR and sequencing errors. Alignment of CDR3 sequences to IMGT reference sequences was used to assign V, D and J gene segments. Each retained sequence needed at least a six-nucleotide match to both a V gene segment and a J gene segment. A rearrangement counted as productive if the CDR3 had no stop codons and remained in frame with V and J, and every other rearrangement counted as non-productive. Following IMGT convention, CDR3 was defined as the stretch from the second conserved V-encoded cysteine to the conserved J-encoded phenylalanine. Sequences without an unambiguous match to a single V gene segment were excluded from the earlier analysis of 500 to 700 of the donors. An earlier analysis of 587 of the donors called V segments functional above 56.7% productive rearrangements and segregating when the between-donor standard deviation exceeded 5%. A statistical classification framework was developed to diagnose cytomegalovirus status using the catalog of TCR beta chain sequences. A later analysis assigned V and J genes by comparing TCR nucleotide sequences with IMGT/GENE-DB human TR gene sequences. The TCRdist pipeline was used in a later analysis to assign CDR3 sequences and most-parsimonious VDJ recombination scenarios. In a later analysis, each TCR beta chain was defined by its CDR3 amino acid sequence together with its V-gene family, and reads without a unique V-gene family were excluded. As a way to deal with suspected cross-contamination and a sequencing artifact, a later analysis dropped approximately 570 nucleotide sequences that were highly shared and had low generation probability. A later analysis calculated a clonal expansion index for each public chain from normalized within-repertoire ranks of inferred template counts. In a later analysis, generation probabilities were computed using a VDJ recombination model fitted to out-of-frame rearrangements, and the results were checked against IGoR. A later analysis scored TCR-TCR, TCR-HLA and TCR-CMV co-occurrence with hypergeometric tests, applying a repertoire-size bias correction to TCR pairs. A later analysis estimated false discovery rates by permuting HLA or CMV assignments 20 times. A later analysis grouped co-occurring TCRs with DBSCAN, adding TCRdist sequence similarity when clustering within HLA-allele-positive subsets. Co-occurrence clustering excluded repertoires with fewer than 30,000 or more than 120,000 public chains, plus five with anomalous nucleotide sharing. TCRdb obtained this table from immuneACCESS and retained in-frame rearrangements with V and J assigned. These tables miss some clones; where compared with another copy, unresolved V genes account for less than half of the shortfall, and the remainder is unexplained. That table supplies the V and J calls and clone size; D and trimming were determined from the DNA. A total of fewer than 250,000 clones appear in this sample, approximately 70% of them only once. The ten largest clones add up to approximately 3.1% of the sample.

Trimmed from V: 3 bases; trimmed from J: 1 base; junction bases lacking a gene match: 7. The CDR3 has 16 amino acids, counting the end cysteine and phenylalanine. Solely the CDR3 DNA is kept, with 48 bases framed from the first base. CDR1 SGHDT and CDR2 YYEEEE are derived from the germline V gene. The data originate from a study of cytomegalovirus exposure and HLA in healthy donors (dated by TCRdb to the late 2010s). For context, the study as a whole: An earlier analysis of roughly 630 of the donors reported approximately 300 Gb of sequence data and around 120 million unique TCR beta sequences from about 179 million T cells. Of the approximately 370 genotyped donors, less than 90% were placed in the genetic ancestry cluster associated with self-reported Caucasian donors. On average, over 200,000 unique TCR beta nucleotide sequences were sequenced per donor among 300 to 500 genotyped donors of the cohort, with about 17% of those sequences being non-productive. The study combined high-throughput TCR immunosequencing, statistical association of individual TCRs with disease status, and machine learning to predict cytomegalovirus infection status. Four or five DR-DQ haplotypes were handled as single units for association and clustering, since linkage in the cohort was strong. A later genetic analysis used genome-wide SNP genotypes for about 65% of the roughly 700 donors, treating that subset as a discovery cohort. Typing coverage varied by locus: roughly 629-630 donors for A, B, C, DRB1 and DQB1; roughly 500 for DQA1; over 600 for DPA1; roughly 450 for DPB1. The study aimed to test whether cataloging public T cell receptors could reveal signatures of past pathogen exposure. Besides the first cohort of around 700 subjects, a separate validation cohort made up of some 110 different subjects was used. Alongside the repertoire data, information on donor age, sex, ethnicity and CMV serostatus was compiled. An early release covering approximately 600 HLA-typed donors comprised roughly 300 gigabases of sequencing data and roughly 85 million unique TCR sequences. The study profiled the T cell repertoires of hundreds of subjects by immunosequencing and related them to cytomegalovirus serostatus. In a later analysis, previously published TCR beta repertoires from some 640 donors were re-analyzed and high-resolution HLA genotyping was added so that TCR occurrence patterns could be studied. Both class I and class II loci were covered by HLA typing, at four-digit resolution. Rather than using new phenotypic data, the later analysis identified candidate immune exposures from TCR beta sequences and from how often those sequences occurred across donors. Every repertoire in the discovery cohort had been generated on one and the same sequencing platform. An earlier analysis of roughly 600 of the donors used high-throughput TCR beta sequencing to judge whether each TCR beta V gene segment behaved as functional or pseudogenic. Here is what the overall study found, with its caveats: The classifier was reported to diagnose cytomegalovirus status with high specificity and sensitivity in both the original cohort and the validation cohort. Some IMGT-functional V segments, including TRBV6-2 and TRBV6-3, could not be distinguished by the 87-base-pair reads and were therefore excluded. When HLA alleles, especially DR and DQ, strongly co-occurred, TCR associations were difficult to assign to individual alleles. HLA typing was unavailable for some donors at each locus, so association tests used only the typed subset. Most TCR sequences were seen in very few donors, while some public TCRs were found in many individuals. Specific HLA alleles were associated with over 15,000 TCR beta sequences at a false discovery rate of 0.05 in a later analysis. The presence/absence analyses assumed that sequencing depth was roughly uniform across donors, and that assumption may not be true. A later genetic analysis associated a missense DCLRE1C variant with V-gene and J-gene trimming of TCR beta chains, and an independent cohort replicated the association. Only TCR beta chains were sequenced in this cohort, and the absence of alpha or paired-chain data limited detectable features. The study gave a list of about 150 TCR beta chains associated with cytomegalovirus. In an earlier analysis of 500 to 650 of the donors, most TCR beta V segments appeared in productive rearrangements about 87% or about 30% of the time, broadly matching IMGT annotations. The authors suggested that the approach could potentially be extended to other disease states and immunological phenotypes. Linkage disequilibrium might explain the correlated functional status among segregating V segments, but an unknown experimental factor could not be ruled out. In a later analysis, most CMV-associated TCR beta chains were found to appear HLA-restricted, with HLA associations seemingly driven largely by CMV exposure. Three of the identified cytomegalovirus-associated TCR beta chains were confirmed in vitro to be specific for cytomegalovirus antigens. A further reported finding was that TCR beta sequences accurately predicted the HLA-A and HLA-B alleles for most subjects in the first cohort. Compared with the roughly 670-donor mean, donors in an Asian-associated ancestry cluster had fewer N-insertions in productive TCRs, according to a later genetic analysis. According to a later analysis, parvovirus B19, influenza, CMV and Epstein-Barr virus appeared linked to several top co-occurrence clusters. About 15 rarely observed V segments, including chromosome 9 orphons, were excluded from the earlier analysis of approximately 600 of the donors because counts were too low. A cluster of highly shared sequence variants was judged likely to be a technical artifact of the sequencing pipeline. According to a later analysis, TCR association rates differed among HLA loci, with DRB1 alleles showing the most associated TCRs and HLA-C alleles showing the fewest. For the cohort, immune exposure information was limited to CMV serostatus. In a later analysis, HLA-associated TCR beta chains were found to be more clonally expanded and to have lower generation probabilities than equally common non-associated chains.

The cohort comprised some 680 healthy bone marrow donors. All cohort members were sampled while nominally healthy, although unrecorded immune exposures were likely present. The donor was CMV seropositive and was included in the group of 270 or so seropositive cohort members. Every donor gave a peripheral blood sample, and the peripheral blood mononuclear cells from that sample were used for TCR beta sequencing. Genomic DNA was extracted from the blood cell samples with the Qiagen DNeasy Blood Extraction Kit. The sequence is built from TRBV5-6 and TRBJ2-1; a stretch of 7 junction bases matches TRBD2. This receptor was taken from a woman aged 25-40 years in good health and CMV-seropositive. Input material: PBMCs. In nucleotide form, the sequence is TGTGCCAGCAGCTCCGGGGTAGCGGGTTCCTACAATGAGCAGTTCTTC. This codes for CASSSGVAGSYNEQFF.